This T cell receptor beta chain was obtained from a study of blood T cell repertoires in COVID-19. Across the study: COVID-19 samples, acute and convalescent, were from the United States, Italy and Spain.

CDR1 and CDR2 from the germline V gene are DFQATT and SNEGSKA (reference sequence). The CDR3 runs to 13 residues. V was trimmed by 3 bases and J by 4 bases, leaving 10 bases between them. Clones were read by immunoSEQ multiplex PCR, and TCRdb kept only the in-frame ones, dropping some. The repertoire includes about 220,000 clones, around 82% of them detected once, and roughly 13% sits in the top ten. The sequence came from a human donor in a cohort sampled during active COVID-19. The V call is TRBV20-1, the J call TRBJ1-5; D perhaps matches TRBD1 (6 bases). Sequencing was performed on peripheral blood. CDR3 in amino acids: CSASGRGNQPQHF. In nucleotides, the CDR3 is TGCAGTGCTAGTGGCAGGGGAAATCAGCCCCAGCATTTT.